The 26 T cell receptor beta chains below were found in one sample sequenced in a study of T cells expressing NK-cell markers. TCRdb re-called the 5' RACE reads and catalogs CDR3 proteins one per entry, DNA excluded. The sample spans about 450,000 distinct CDR3 sequences; the ten largest clones claim more than 7%. Sequencing input: blood T cells: a sorted CD56 or NKG2C T cell subset, CD4+ or CD8+ T cells, or bulk PBMC T cells (not recorded which). The origin of the receptors is a woman between 18 and 75 years old in good health.

This chain joins TRBV7-2 and TRBJ2-1; with no DNA, the TCRdb D assignment of TRBD1 cannot be verified. The CDR3 spans 13 residues. CDR1 and CDR2 (germline): SGHTA, FQGNSA. CDR3 loop: CASSFPGYHEQFF. The variable domain in full, completed from reference TRBV7-2 and TRBJ2-1, reads GAGVSQSPSNKVTEKGKDVELRCDPISGHTALYWYRQSLGQGLEFLIYFQGNSAPDKSGLPSDRFSAERTGGSVSTLTIQRTQQEDSAVYLCASSFPGYHEQFFGPGTRLTVL.

J is TRBJ2-5 and V is TRBV6-1; checking the TCRdb D call of TRBD1 is not possible without DNA. Per the germline V gene, CDR1 is MNHNS and CDR2 is SASEGT. The length of the CDR3 is 13 residues. The CDR3 sequence is CASSESGGETQYF.

The chain joins TRBV19 to TRBJ2-1; the TCRdb call, TRBD1, lacks DNA for checking. CDR1 is LNHDA, CDR2 SQIVND, per germline (reference sequence). This CDR3 has 12 residues. CDR3 protein: CASKQGNNEQFF.

The gene calls are TRBV12-3 or TRBV12-4 and TRBJ1-2; no DNA is available, so the TRBD1 call from TCRdb remains unchecked. This CDR3 has 11 residues. CDR3 protein: CASSGTYGYTF.

The rearrangement joins TRBV25-1 to TRBJ1-2. This CDR3 has 15 amino acids. Germline V CDR1 and CDR2: MGHDK, SYGVNS. The chain's CDR3 is CASSEYLTARDGYTF.

The chain is built from TRBV25-1 and TRBJ1-1. Germline V gives CDR1 MGHDK, CDR2 SYGVNS. The CDR3 consists of 15 residues. The CDR3: CASSEFRGSGTEAFF.

This chain uses TRBV2 with TRBJ2-1; TCRdb selects TRBD2, and the lack of DNA leaves this call unchecked. The germline CDR1 and CDR2 sequences are SNHLY and FYNNEI. The CDR3 is 12 amino acids. CDR3 amino acids: CASSEGGLAKFF.

The CDR3 sequence: CSAPVSGGAYEQFF. This sequence joins TRBV20-1 and TRBJ2-1; TCRdb outputs TRBD2, but without DNA this stays unchecked. Germline V gene lookup returns CDR1 DFQATT and CDR2 SNEGSKA (reference sequence). The CDR3 contains 14 residues.

The chain joins TRBV24-1 to TRBJ2-7; TCRdb's assignment of TRBD2 cannot be checked, as there is no DNA. The CDR3 contains 13 residues. Germline V CDR1 and CDR2: KGHDR, SFDVKD. The CDR3 protein is CATSGLAGGEQYF.

This chain uses TRBV20-1 with TRBJ2-3; TCRdb outputs TRBD2, but without DNA this stays unchecked. This CDR3 is built from 16 residues. CDR1 is DFQATT, CDR2 SNEGSKA, per germline (reference sequence). Here the CDR3 reads CSARDLAGTSTDTQYF.

V gene TRBV4-3 combines with J gene TRBJ2-3; TCRdb picks TRBD2, but there is no DNA to check that call. Germline V gives CDR1 LGHNA, CDR2 YSLEER. This CDR3 region has 19 residues. Here the CDR3 reads CASSQARGLGGLGTDTQYF.

The chain links TRBV5-1 to TRBJ2-6; the D gene TCRdb calls, TRBD1, cannot be checked with no DNA. This CDR3 has 18 amino acids. The germline V gene has CDR1 SGHRS and CDR2 YFSETQ. This chain's CDR3 is CASSLGSTRLAGANVLTF.

This chain uses TRBV29-1 with TRBJ2-7; without DNA, the TCRdb call of TRBD1 cannot be checked. CDR3 length: 12 residues. Germline loops: CDR1 SQVTM, CDR2 ANQGSEA. CDR3 sequence reads: CSVRGQGYEQYF.

This sequence joins TRBV6-5 and TRBJ2-7. This CDR3 region has 15 residues. From germline, CDR1 is MNHEY and CDR2 SVGAGI. CDR3 amino acids: CASSYSGLNSYEQYF.

This chain links TRBV20-1 with TRBJ2-5; the TRBD1 assignment by TCRdb is unverifiable without DNA. The CDR3 totals 15 residues. The germline CDR1 and CDR2 sequences are DFQATT and SNEGSKA (reference sequence). The chain's CDR3 is CSARWSGGPGETQYF.

This chain joins TRBV10-3 and TRBJ1-1; TCRdb's assignment of TRBD1 cannot be checked, as there is no DNA. CDR1 is ENHRY and CDR2 is SYGVKD in the germline V gene. The CDR3 is 15 residues long. CDR3 region: CAISDRELMNTEAFF.

The chain has TRBV12-3 or TRBV12-4 and TRBJ2-1; there is no DNA to check the TCRdb D call of TRBD1. The CDR3 is made up of 15 amino acids. CDR3 loop: CASSRTGTGDNEQFF.

The V gene is TRBV29-1, the J gene TRBJ1-1. In germline, CDR1 is SQVTM, CDR2 ANQGSEA. The CDR3 covers 12 residues. The CDR3 region is CSVEGAAKEAFF.

CDR3 protein: CASSFTGTRNTGELFF. J is TRBJ2-2 and V is TRBV5-5. Germline CDR1 and CDR2: SGHKS and YYEKEE (reference sequence). The CDR3 length is 16 residues.

This chain uses TRBV7-2 with TRBJ1-1; TCRdb's D call of TRBD1 is untestable without DNA. The CDR3 spans 13 residues. The germline gives CDR1 SGHTA, CDR2 FQGNSA. CDR3 sequence: CASSLDRVKVAFF. Supplemented by reference TRBV7-2 and TRBJ1-1, the full variable domain reads GAGVSQSPSNKVTEKGKDVELRCDPISGHTALYWYRQSLGQGLEFLIYFQGNSAPDKSGLPSDRFSAERTGGSVSTLTIQRTQQEDSAVYLCASSLDRVKVAFFGQGTRLTVV.

The chain has TRBV20-1 and TRBJ1-1; TCRdb's D gene call, TRBD1, goes unchecked for lack of DNA. CDR3 length equals 13 residues. The germline CDR1 and CDR2 sequences are DFQATT and SNEGSKA (reference sequence). CDR3 in amino acids: CSAKYQGDTEAFF.

This chain uses TRBV6-1 with TRBJ2-5; TCRdb returns TRBD2, unconfirmable since there is no DNA. The CDR3 totals 15 residues. The germline gives CDR1 MNHNS, CDR2 SASEGT. The CDR3 sequence: CASSEIVAGYETQYF.

The chain links TRBV29-1 to TRBJ2-7; TCRdb gives TRBD1 as the D gene, but with no DNA this cannot be confirmed. CDR3 size: 16 residues. CDR1 is SQVTM and CDR2 is ANQGSEA in the germline V gene. CDR3: CSVELGPPGQAYEQYF.

V gene TRBV6-1 combines with J gene TRBJ2-7. The length of the CDR3 is 15 residues. Germline V gives CDR1 MNHNS, CDR2 SASEGT. The CDR3 loop is CASSEEVTSSYEQYF.

The J gene is TRBJ2-3, the V gene TRBV7-9; the TCRdb call, TRBD1, lacks DNA for checking. The germline V gene encodes CDR1 SEHNR and CDR2 FQNEAQ (reference sequence). There are 15 residues in the CDR3. The CDR3 sequence is CASSFGTGVTDTQYF. Using reference TRBV7-9 and TRBJ2-3 for the parts outside the CDR3, the full variable domain is DTGVSQNPRHKITKRGQNVTFRCDPISEHNRLYWYRQTLGQGPEFLTYFQNEAQLEKSRLLSDRFSAERPKGSFSTLEIQRTEQGDSAMYLCASSFGTGVTDTQYFGPGTRLTVL.

The rearrangement uses TRBV7-2 and TRBJ1-3. The CDR3 is 15 residues long. Germline loops: CDR1 SGHTA, CDR2 FQGNSA. This CDR3 reads CASSLGPASGNTIYF.